A selection of T cell receptor beta chains follows, all from one sample in a study of T-cell memory formation after mild COVID-19. Via MiXCR, TCRdb re-called the 5' RACE reads, giving one row per CDR3 protein. The profile shows 250,000 to 300,000 distinct CDR3 sequences, 7% to 10% of them singletons. Sample: PBMCs or a T cell subset sorted from them (not recorded which). Receptors originate from a man aged 18 to 30 who had mild COVID-19 (a few samples of this study predate the infection). Cell type and time point are not known. Both conserved end residues are part of each CDR3. The D gene is left open where the match is weak. Not every row has a clone size; where given, it reads once, few, many or a size class.

clone_size,v_call,j_call,d_call,cdr3_aa,cdr3_nt
.,TRBV6-6,TRBJ1-5,.,CASNSQANQPQHF,TGTGCCAGCAATTCACAGGCGAATCAGCCCCAGCATTTT
.,TRBV6-2/TRBV6-3,TRBJ2-3,.,CASRLVDTSDTQYF,TGTGCCAGCAGACTCGTCGACACCTCAGATACGCAGTATTTT
.,TRBV12-3/TRBV12-4,TRBJ2-7,.,CASRRGAYEQYF,TGTGCCAGCAGGAGGGGGGCCTACGAGCAGTACTTC
many,TRBV5-4,TRBJ2-1,TRBD1,CASSLATGGSYNEQFF,TGTGCCAGCAGCTTGGCGACAGGGGGGAGTTACAATGAGCAGTTCTTC
many,TRBV12-3/TRBV12-4,TRBJ1-1,.,CASSPGRGWTEAFF,TGTGCCAGCAGCCCCGGACGGGGGTGGACTGAAGCTTTCTTT
few,TRBV2,TRBJ1-1,.,CASSEGPGEVFF,TGTGCCAGCAGTGAAGGGCCCGGTGAGGTTTTCTTT
.,TRBV15,TRBJ2-7,.,CATSRDQASYEQYF,TGTGCCACCAGCAGAGATCAGGCCTCCTACGAGCAGTACTTC
.,TRBV11-2,TRBJ2-5,.,CASSLMFDHLETQYF,TGTGCCAGCAGCTTAATGTTCGACCATCTTGAGACCCAGTACTTC
few,TRBV6-1,TRBJ2-6,TRBD1,CASSTGQVPYVANVLTF,TGTGCCAGCAGTACTGGACAGGTCCCTTACGTGGCCAACGTCCTGACTTTC
few,TRBV4-1,TRBJ1-6,.,CASSPTAGFSSPLHF,TGCGCCAGCAGCCCAACGGCAGGGTTCTCTTCACCCCTCCACTTT
.,TRBV6-2/TRBV6-3,TRBJ2-3,.,CASSADEGVTDTQYF,TGTGCCAGCAGCGCGGACGAGGGGGTCACAGATACGCAGTATTTT
few,TRBV11-1,TRBJ1-1,TRBD1,CASSFTRQGSEAFF,TGTGCCAGCAGCTTTACTAGACAGGGGTCTGAAGCTTTCTTT
few,TRBV20-1,TRBJ2-3,TRBD1,CSAPDRELTDTQYF,TGCAGTGCCCCGGACAGGGAGTTGACAGATACGCAGTATTTT
.,TRBV18,TRBJ1-4,.,CASSEGEAEKLFF,TGTGCCAGCTCGGAGGGGGAGGCCGAAAAACTGTTTTTT
once,TRBV23-1,TRBJ1-4,.,CATHGSLRQQPAGANEKLFF,.
few,TRBV12-5,TRBJ1-1,.,CASGLVNTEAFF,TGTGCTAGTGGTTTGGTGAACACTGAAGCTTTCTTT
few,TRBV20-1,TRBJ2-1,TRBD2,CSALGLVFNEQFF,TGCAGTGCCCTGGGACTAGTGTTTAATGAGCAGTTCTTC
.,TRBV4-2,TRBJ2-3,.,CASSQSGWASDTQYF,TGTGCCAGCAGCCAAAGCGGGTGGGCCAGTGATACGCAGTATTTT
.,TRBV4-3,TRBJ2-7,TRBD1,CASSQESGGTGHYEQYF,TGCGCCAGCAGCCAAGAGTCTGGGGGGACAGGGCACTACGAGCAGTACTTC
.,TRBV7-2,TRBJ2-1,TRBD1,CASTGTGYVNEQFF,TGTGCCAGCACGGGGACAGGGTATGTCAATGAGCAGTTCTTC
many,TRBV27,TRBJ2-1,.,CASSPTGNPWYEQFF,TGTGCCAGCAGTCCGACAGGCAACCCCTGGTATGAGCAGTTCTTC
few,TRBV5-5,TRBJ2-2,TRBD2,CASSFSAGGTGELFF,TGTGCCAGCAGCTTCTCAGCGGGGGGCACCGGGGAGCTGTTTTTT
.,TRBV7-3,TRBJ2-3,.,CASSLIPGRGTDTQYF,TGTGCCAGCAGCTTAATTCCGGGGAGAGGCACAGATACGCAGTATTTT
few,TRBV7-8,TRBJ1-3,.,CASSLGRRGVNTIYF,TGTGCCAGCAGCTTGGGTCGGCGAGGCGTAAACACCATATATTTT
many,TRBV10-3,TRBJ1-5,TRBD1,CAIRGQGPNQPQHF,TGTGCCATCAGGGGACAGGGACCCAATCAGCCCCAGCATTTT
.,TRBV12-3/TRBV12-4,TRBJ1-6,TRBD1,CASSLSGQGDSPLHF,TGTGCCAGCAGTCTTTCGGGACAGGGAGATTCACCCCTCCACTTT
many,TRBV5-1,TRBJ1-5,TRBD1,CASFPGTGEVRNQPQHF,TGCGCCAGCTTCCCCGGGACAGGGGAGGTAAGGAATCAGCCCCAGCATTTT
many,TRBV7-8,TRBJ2-1,.,CASSLAGSLYNEQFF,TGTGCCAGCAGCTTAGCAGGGTCCTTGTACAATGAGCAGTTCTTC